This TCR beta chain was retrieved from a study of cytomegalovirus exposure and HLA in healthy donors. Background on the study: The 650 to 850 first-cohort repertoires and the roughly 120 validation repertoires shared the same platform, a later analysis reported. Overall study results and limits: Within the 120 validation repertoires, first-cohort TCR clusters tended to co-occur, according to a later analysis. It was reported that the classifier diagnosed cytomegalovirus status with high specificity and sensitivity in both the original and validation cohorts. In vitro assays verified that three CMV-associated chains recognized CMV antigens specifically.

Remarks on this clone: Its antigen is undetermined.

Assay used: immunoSEQ multiplex PCR; TCRdb lists only in-frame clones, some missing. In the table there are roughly 65,000 clones, approximately 93% of which are singletons. From germline, CDR1 is SGHTA and CDR2 FQGNSA. The CDR3 length is 14 residues. Germline trimming cut 5 bases from V and 5 bases from J; bases unmatched to any gene: 7. This sequence joins TRBV7-2 and TRBJ2-5, with 8 bases aligning to TRBD2. This receptor was taken from a man aged 18 to 29 in good health and CMV-seropositive. The sample consisted of PBMCs. DNA of the CDR3: TGTGCCAGCAGCCTCCCCGGGGGGGCCGAGACCCAGTACTTC. Translation gives CASSLPGGAETQYF.